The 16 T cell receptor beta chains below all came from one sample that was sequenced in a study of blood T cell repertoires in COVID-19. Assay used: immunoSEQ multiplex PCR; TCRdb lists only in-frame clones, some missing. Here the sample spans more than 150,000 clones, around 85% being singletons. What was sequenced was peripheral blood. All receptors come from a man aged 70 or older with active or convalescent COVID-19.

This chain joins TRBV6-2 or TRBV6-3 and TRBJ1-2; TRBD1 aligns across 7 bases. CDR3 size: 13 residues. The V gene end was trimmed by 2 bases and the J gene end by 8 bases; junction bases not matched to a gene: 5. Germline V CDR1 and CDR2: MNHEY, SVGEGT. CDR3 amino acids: CASSYETGSGYTF. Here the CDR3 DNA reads TGTGCCAGCAGTTACGAGACAGGGAGCGGCTACACCTTC.

CDR3 region: CASSLLGARDQPQHF. In nucleotides, the CDR3 is TGCGCCAGCAGCTTGTTAGGGGCCCGGGATCAGCCCCAGCATTTT. The chain recombines TRBV5-1 with TRBJ1-5, with D perhaps TRBD1 (5 bases). Trimming cost V 1 base and J 5 bases, with 13 bases left between them. The CDR3 consists of 15 residues. CDR1 is SGHRS and CDR2 is YFSETQ in the germline V gene.

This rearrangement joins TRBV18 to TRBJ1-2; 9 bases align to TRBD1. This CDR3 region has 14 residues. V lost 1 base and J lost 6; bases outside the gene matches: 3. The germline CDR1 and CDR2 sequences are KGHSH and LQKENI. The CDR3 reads CASSPRDRGDGYTF. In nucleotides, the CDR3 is TGTGCCAGCTCACCACGCGACAGGGGGGATGGCTACACCTTC.

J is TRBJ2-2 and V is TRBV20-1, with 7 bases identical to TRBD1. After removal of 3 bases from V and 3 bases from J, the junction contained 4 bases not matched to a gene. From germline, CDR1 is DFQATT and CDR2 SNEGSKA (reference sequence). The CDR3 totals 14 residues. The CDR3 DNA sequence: TGCAGTGCTAGTGACAGGGCGTACACCGGGGAGCTGTTTTTT. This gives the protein CSASDRAYTGELFF.

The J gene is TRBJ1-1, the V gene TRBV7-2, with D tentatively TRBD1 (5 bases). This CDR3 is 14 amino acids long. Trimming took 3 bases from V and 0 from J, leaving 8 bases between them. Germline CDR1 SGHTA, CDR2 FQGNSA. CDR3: CASSFTGVNTEAFF. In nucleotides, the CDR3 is TGTGCCAGCAGCTTCACAGGCGTGAACACTGAAGCTTTCTTT.

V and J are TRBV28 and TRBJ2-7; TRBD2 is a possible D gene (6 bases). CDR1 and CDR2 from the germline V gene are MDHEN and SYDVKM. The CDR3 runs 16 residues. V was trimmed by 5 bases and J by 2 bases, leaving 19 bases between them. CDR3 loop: CASSAPGTSPPYEQYF. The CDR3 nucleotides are TGTGCCAGCAGTGCTCCCGGGACTTCTCCCCCCTACGAGCAGTACTTC.

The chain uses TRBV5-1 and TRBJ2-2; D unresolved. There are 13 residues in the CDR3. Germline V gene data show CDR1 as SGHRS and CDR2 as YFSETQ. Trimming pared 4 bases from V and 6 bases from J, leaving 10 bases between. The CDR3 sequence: CASSPSPAGELFF. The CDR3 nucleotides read TGCGCCAGCAGCCCTTCCCCCGCCGGGGAGCTGTTTTTT.

The CDR3 region has the DNA TGTGCCAGCAGCTTATACAAGGGACTGAACACCGGGGAGCTGTTTTTT. Protein product: CASSLYKGLNTGELFF. The V gene is TRBV7-7, the J gene TRBJ2-2; tentative D call: TRBD2 (6 bases). The CDR3 totals 16 residues. From germline, CDR1 is SSHAT and CDR2 FNYEAQ (reference sequence). Trimming removed 2 bases from V and 1 base from J, with 11 bases in between.

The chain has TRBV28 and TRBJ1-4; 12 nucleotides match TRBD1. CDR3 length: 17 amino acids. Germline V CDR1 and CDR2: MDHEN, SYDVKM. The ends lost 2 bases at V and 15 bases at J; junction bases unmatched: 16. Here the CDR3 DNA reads TGTGCCAGCAGTTTACGGCTCCGGGACAGGGGGCGACTCAGGTTGTTTTTT. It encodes CASSLRLRDRGRLRLFF.

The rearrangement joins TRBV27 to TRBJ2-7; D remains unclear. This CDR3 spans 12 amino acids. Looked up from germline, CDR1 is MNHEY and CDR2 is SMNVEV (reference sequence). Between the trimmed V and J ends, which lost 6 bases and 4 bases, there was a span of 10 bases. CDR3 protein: CASSADSYEQYF. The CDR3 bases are TGTGCCAGCAGCGCAGACTCGTACGAGCAGTACTTC.

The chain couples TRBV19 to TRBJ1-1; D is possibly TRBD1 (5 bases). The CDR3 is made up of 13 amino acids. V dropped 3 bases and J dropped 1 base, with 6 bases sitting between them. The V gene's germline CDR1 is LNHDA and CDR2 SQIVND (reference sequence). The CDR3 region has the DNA TGTGCCAGTAGTATTGGACAGAACACTGAAGCTTTCTTT. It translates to CASSIGQNTEAFF.

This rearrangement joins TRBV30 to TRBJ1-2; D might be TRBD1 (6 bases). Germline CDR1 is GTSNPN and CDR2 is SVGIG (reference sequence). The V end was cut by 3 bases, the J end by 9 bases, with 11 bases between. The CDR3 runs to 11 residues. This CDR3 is CAWRDSARYTF. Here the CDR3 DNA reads TGTGCCTGGAGGGACAGTGCCCGCTACACCTTC. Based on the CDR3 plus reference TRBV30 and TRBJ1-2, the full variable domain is SQTIHQWPATLVQPVGSPLSLECTVEGTSNPNLYWYRQAAGRGLQLLFYSVGIGQISSEVPQNLSASRPQDRQFILSSKKLLLSDSGFYLCAWRDSARYTFGSGTRLTVV.

CDR3 sequence (DNA): TGTGCCAGCAGCTTAAGGGGGGACCCAATGGAGACCCAGTACTTC. Its translation: CASSLRGDPMETQYF. The chain joins TRBV7-3 to TRBJ2-5; a weak D match, TRBD2 (6 bases). V shed 1 base and J shed 5 bases, with 14 bases lying between them. Germline V gene data show CDR1 as SGHTA and CDR2 as FQGTGA. The CDR3 runs 15 residues.

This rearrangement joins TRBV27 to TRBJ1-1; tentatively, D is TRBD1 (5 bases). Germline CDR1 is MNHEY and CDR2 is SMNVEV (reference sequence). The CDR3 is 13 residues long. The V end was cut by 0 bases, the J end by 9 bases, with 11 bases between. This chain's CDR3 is CASSLSQTVQAFF. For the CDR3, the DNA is TGTGCCAGCAGTTTATCCCAGACAGTACAAGCTTTCTTT.

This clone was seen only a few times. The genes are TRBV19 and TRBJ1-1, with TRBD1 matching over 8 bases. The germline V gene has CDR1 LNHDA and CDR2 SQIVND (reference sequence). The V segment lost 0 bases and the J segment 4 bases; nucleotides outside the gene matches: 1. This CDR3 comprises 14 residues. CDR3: CASSIDRGPTEAFF. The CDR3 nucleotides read TGTGCCAGTAGTATAGACAGGGGGCCCACTGAAGCTTTCTTT.

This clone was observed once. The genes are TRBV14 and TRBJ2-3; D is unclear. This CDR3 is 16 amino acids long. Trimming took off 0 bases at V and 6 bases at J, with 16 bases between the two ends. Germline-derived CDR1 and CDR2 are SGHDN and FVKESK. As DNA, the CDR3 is TGTGCCAGCAGCCAAGATAAAGTCCTATTGTCGGATACGCAGTATTTT. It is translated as CASSQDKVLLSDTQYF.